These T cell receptor beta chains were read from a single sample in a study of blood T cells in healthy people across ages. TCRdb processed the 5' RACE reads anew with MiXCR; each CDR3 protein has one entry. The sample comprises 790,000 or so distinct CDR3 sequences, about 45% of which are singletons, and about a sixth rests with the top ten. The sequenced sample was blood. These receptors originate from an older man in good health. Each CDR3 is given with its conserved first and last residue. D genes are given only for firm matches. Clone size is not always given. Where it is, it says once, few, many or a class for expanded clones.

>-|-|TRBJ2-3|TRBV6-1
TGTGCCAGCAGACCCGAACGTGGGGTAGATACGCAGTATTTT
CASRPERGVDTQYF
>-|TRBD2|TRBJ2-1|TRBV12-3/TRBV12-4
TGTGCCAGCAGTTTGGGACTAGCGACCAATGAGCAGTTCTTC
CASSLGLATNEQFF
>few|-|TRBJ2-1|TRBV20-1
TGCAGTGCTAGAGATCTAGGGGGTGGCTCCTACAATGAGCAGTTCTTC
CSARDLGGGSYNEQFF
>-|-|TRBJ2-4|TRBV20-1
TGCAGTGCTAGAAAGTCCCTAGGCAATCTAGCCAAAAACATTCAGTACTTC
CSARKSLGNLAKNIQYF
>-|TRBD2|TRBJ2-2|TRBV29-1
TGCAGCGTTGAGAGCGGGGGGGGAGTGGCCGGGGAGCTGTTTTTT
CSVESGGGVAGELFF
>many|-|TRBJ2-7|TRBV7-2
TGTGCCAGCAGCTTATCCAGAGCGGCCTCCTACAATGAGCAGTACTTC
CASSLSRAASYNEQYF
>-|-|TRBJ2-7|TRBV29-1
TGCAGCGTTGCGAAGTCGCAGAACTCCTACGAGCAGTACTTC
CSVAKSQNSYEQYF
>-|TRBD1|TRBJ1-1|TRBV10-3
TGTGCCATAACGGGACAGCAGAACACTGAAGCTTTCTTT
CAITGQQNTEAFF
>-|TRBD2|TRBJ2-1|TRBV2
TGTGCCAGCAGTATAATAGGACTAGCGGGCCCCAATGAGCAGTTCTTC
CASSIIGLAGPNEQFF
>-|TRBD1|TRBJ2-7|TRBV5-1
TGCGCCAGCAGCTCCGGGACAGGGTCATTCTTCGAGCAGTACTTC
CASSSGTGSFFEQYF
>once|-|TRBJ1-5|TRBV28
TGTGCCAGCAGCCGGGCCAGGAATCAGCCCCAGCATTTT
CASSRARNQPQHF
>few|-|TRBJ1-5|TRBV18
TGTGCCAGCTCACCAAGACCTAATCAGCCCCAGCATTTT
CASSPRPNQPQHF
>-|TRBD2|TRBJ2-3|TRBV12-3/TRBV12-4
TGTGCCAGCAGTTGGGGACTAACGAGAGCAGATACGCAGTATTTT
CASSWGLTRADTQYF
>-|-|TRBJ1-1|TRBV27
TGTGCCAGCAGTTTCCTAGGTCGGGCGAACACTGAAGCTTTCTTT
CASSFLGRANTEAFF
>few|-|TRBJ1-6|TRBV7-2
TGTGCCAGCAGCGTGAACCAAACCCCACCCCTCCACTTT
CASSVNQTPPLHF
>-|TRBD2|TRBJ2-1|TRBV20-1
TGCAGTGCCCTGACCGGGAGGCCCAATGAGCAGTTCTTC
CSALTGRPNEQFF
>-|-|TRBJ2-7|TRBV6-2/TRBV6-3
TGTGCCAGCAGTTACAGGGGCCGGGTCTACGAGCAGTACTTC
CASSYRGRVYEQYF
>-|-|TRBJ1-1|TRBV21-1
TGTGTCTCGGTTGTCGGTTTGAACACTGAAGCTTTCTTT
CVSVVGLNTEAFF
>-|-|TRBJ2-1|TRBV20-1
TGCAGTGCTAGCCAGAACAATGAGCAGTTCTTC
CSASQNNEQFF
>-|-|TRBJ1-2|TRBV29-1
TGCAGCGTTGAAGCCTCCCGGGGCGGGATTCATGGCTACACCTTC
CSVEASRGGIHGYTF
>many|-|TRBJ2-7|TRBV20-1
TGCAGTGCCAGACCCCACTCCGACACCTCCGGCGAGCAGTACTTC
CSARPHSDTSGEQYF
>-|TRBD2|TRBJ2-5|TRBV7-2
TGTGCCAGCAGCAAGAGGCTTCATACGCGGGGGCAAGAGACCCAGTACTTC
CASSKRLHTRGQETQYF
>once|-|TRBJ2-7|TRBV6-2/TRBV6-3
TGTGCCAGCAAGGACACCTACAATGAGCAGTACTTC
CASKDTYNEQYF
>once|-|TRBJ2-5|TRBV19
TGTGCCAGTAGTATAGGTTTCAACCAAGAGACCCAGTACTTC
CASSIGFNQETQYF
>-|TRBD1|TRBJ2-5|TRBV20-1
TGCAGTGCTGACAGGGGGACCCAGTACTTC
CSADRGTQYF
>few|TRBD1|TRBJ2-7|TRBV6-5
TGTGCCAGCAGTTACGGTCAGGGACAGGGCTCCTACGAGCAGTACTTC
CASSYGQGQGSYEQYF
>many|-|TRBJ2-5|TRBV7-9
TGTGCCAGCAGCCGGACGGAATCAAGAGGCGAGACCCAGTACTTC
CASSRTESRGETQYF
>-|TRBD2|TRBJ2-7|TRBV6-6
TGTGCCAGCAGTTTTGTGACTAGCAAAAACTACGAGCAGTACTTC
CASSFVTSKNYEQYF
>-|TRBD1|TRBJ2-2|TRBV7-3
TGTGCCAGCAGCCCAGGGACAGGGGATTTCGGCGGGGAGCTGTTTTTT
CASSPGTGDFGGELFF
>few|TRBD2|TRBJ2-3|TRBV7-2
TGTGCCAGCAGGAGACAGTCGGGACTAGCGGGAGGTACAGATACGCAGTATTTT
CASRRQSGLAGGTDTQYF
>-|-|TRBJ2-3|TRBV29-1
TGCAGCGTTGAAGGGAACAAGGCAGATACGCAGTATTTT
CSVEGNKADTQYF
>many|TRBD1|TRBJ2-7|TRBV28
TGTGCCAGCAGTTTCCGACAGGGCTCCTACGAGCAGTACTTC
CASSFRQGSYEQYF
>-|TRBD2|TRBJ2-2|TRBV7-2
TGTGCCAGCAGCTCGGGAGGGGCGGGAGCCGGGGAGCTGTTTTTT
CASSSGGAGAGELFF
>-|TRBD1|TRBJ1-1|TRBV29-1
TGCAGCGGGGGGACAGGCGGCACTGAAGCTTTCTTT
CSGGTGGTEAFF
>-|TRBD2|TRBJ2-5|TRBV6-5
TGTGCCAGCAGTAAGGGACTAGAGGGTCGAGAGACCCAGTACTTC
CASSKGLEGRETQYF
>-|-|TRBJ2-3|TRBV6-2/TRBV6-3
TGTGCCAGCAGTTACTCGGGGTTTAGGACTTCGACAGATACGCAGTATTTT
CASSYSGFRTSTDTQYF
>-|-|TRBJ2-3|TRBV20-1
TGCAGTGCTCCGAACGGGGGAAGAGATACGCAGTATTTT
CSAPNGGRDTQYF
>-|TRBD1|TRBJ2-1|TRBV7-2
TGTGCCAGCAGTCGAGCCGTGACAGGGGGCAATGAGCAGTTCTTC
CASSRAVTGGNEQFF
>-|TRBD2|TRBJ2-2|TRBV20-1
TGCAGTGCTAGAGATCCGTCTAGCGGGAGCGCGGTCACCGGGGAGCTGTTTTTT
CSARDPSSGSAVTGELFF
>-|TRBD1|TRBJ1-1|TRBV7-2
TGTGCCAGCAGCCCGCGGGACAGGATTATGAACACTGAAGCTTTCTTT
CASSPRDRIMNTEAFF
>-|-|TRBJ1-1|TRBV5-1
TGCGCCAGCAGCTTGGGAGGGACATCGGGGACTGAAGCTTTCTTT
CASSLGGTSGTEAFF
>-|TRBD1|TRBJ1-2|TRBV4-3
TGCGCCGGCAGCCAACGCCTACAGGGGGAGTCTGGCTACACCTTC
CAGSQRLQGESGYTF
>-|TRBD2|TRBJ2-5|TRBV24-1
TGTGCCACCAGTGAATCCGCACTAGCGGTTCAAGAGACCCAGTACTTC
CATSESALAVQETQYF
>-|TRBD1|TRBJ1-5|TRBV6-5
TGTGCCAGCAGATCGGGACAGGGGAGCAATCAGCCCCAGCATTTT
CASRSGQGSNQPQHF
>-|TRBD2|TRBJ2-1|TRBV7-2
TGTGCCAGCAGCTTAGCAAGCGGGAGGGCCGGAAATGAGCAGTTCTTC
CASSLASGRAGNEQFF
>few|TRBD2|TRBJ2-5|TRBV5-1
TGCGCCAGCAGCTCCAGTAGCGGGGGGGAAGAGACCCAGTACTTC
CASSSSSGGEETQYF
>-|TRBD2|TRBJ2-7|TRBV5-1
TGCGCCAGCAGCCCTACAGCGGGAGGGTCTTACGAGCAGTACTTC
CASSPTAGGSYEQYF
>few|-|TRBJ2-3|TRBV27
TGTGCCAGCAGTTTAAATGTGGGGGTCACAGATACGCAGTATTTT
CASSLNVGVTDTQYF
>-|-|TRBJ1-2|TRBV7-9
TGTGCCAGCAGTGACAGGCTGTATGGCTACACCTTC
CASSDRLYGYTF
>-|-|TRBJ2-3|TRBV9
TGTGCCAGCAGCTACCTCGGGAGCACTAGCACAGATACGCAGTATTTT
CASSYLGSTSTDTQYF
>-|-|TRBJ2-7|TRBV27
TGTGCCAGCAGTTCCGCCGGTGCGGACACATACGAGCAGTACTTC
CASSSAGADTYEQYF
>few|-|TRBJ2-1|TRBV20-1
TGCAGTGCTAGAGTACTCCAAGCGTTCCTCAATGAGCAGTTCTTC
CSARVLQAFLNEQFF
>-|-|TRBJ2-7|TRBV12-3/TRBV12-4
TGTGCCAGCAGTTTAAGCGTAAGCTACGAGCAGTACTTC
CASSLSVSYEQYF
>few|-|TRBJ2-7|TRBV9
TGTGCCAGCAGCGTAGAGGGTCAGGGATCCCCCTACGAGCAGTACTTC
CASSVEGQGSPYEQYF
>few|-|TRBJ2-1|TRBV5-1
TGCGCCAGCAGCTTGGCAGGTCCTCCCCACGGCGATGAGCAGTTCTTC
CASSLAGPPHGDEQFF
>-|-|TRBJ2-7|TRBV20-1
TGCAGTGCTAGTAGGGAGTTCGAGCAGTACTTC
CSASREFEQYF